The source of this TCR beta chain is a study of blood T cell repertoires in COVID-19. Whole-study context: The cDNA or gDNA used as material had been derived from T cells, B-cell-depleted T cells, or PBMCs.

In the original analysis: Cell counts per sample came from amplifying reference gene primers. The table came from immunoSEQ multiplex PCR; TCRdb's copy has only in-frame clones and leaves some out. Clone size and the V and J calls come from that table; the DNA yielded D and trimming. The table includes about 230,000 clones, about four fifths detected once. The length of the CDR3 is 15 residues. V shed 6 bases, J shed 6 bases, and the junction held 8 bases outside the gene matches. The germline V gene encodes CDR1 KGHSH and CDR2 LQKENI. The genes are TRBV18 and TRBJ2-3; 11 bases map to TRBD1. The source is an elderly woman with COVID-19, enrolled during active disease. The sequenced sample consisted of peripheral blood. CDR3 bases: TGTGCCAGCTCTGGAGGACAGGGGGCGTTGGATACGCAGTATTTT. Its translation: CASSGGQGALDTQYF.